Below are 10 T cell receptor beta chains sequenced from a single sample in a study of T cell changes during pregnancy in multiple sclerosis. TCRdb's table, derived via immunoSEQ multiplex PCR, lists solely in-frame clones and lacks some. The sample includes fewer than 150,000 clones, about 95% of them seen just once. The sample consisted of peripheral blood, taken after pregnancy. These receptors all come from a female donor with multiple sclerosis, enrolled in a pregnancy study.

This clone was observed once. The V call is TRBV19, the J call TRBJ1-5; TRBD1 agrees at 9 bases. The CDR3 covers 16 residues. Germline CDR1 reads LNHDA; CDR2 reads SQIVND (reference sequence). J was trimmed by 2 bases and V by 2 bases; bases with no gene match: 4. CDR3 in amino acids: CASSIIQGAGNQPQHF. Here the CDR3 DNA reads TGTGCCAGTAGTATAATACAGGGGGCCGGCAATCAGCCCCAGCATTTT.

The V gene is TRBV7-8, the J gene TRBJ1-3; TRBD1 aligns across 7 bases. Germline trimming cut 6 bases from V and 2 bases from J; bases unmatched to any gene: 4. The germline V gene encodes CDR1 SGHVS and CDR2 FQNEAQ. This CDR3 has 14 residues. The DNA for the CDR3 is TGTGCCAGCAGTGTGACAGGGCCTGGAAACACCATATATTTT. Encoded protein: CASSVTGPGNTIYF.

The chain uses TRBV7-2 and TRBJ2-1; D is uncertain. This CDR3 spans 13 amino acids. Germline values: CDR1 SGHTA, CDR2 FQGNSA. The V end lost 8 bases, the J end lost 3 bases, and 11 bases lay between the germline ends. The DNA for the CDR3 is TGTGCCAGCGACGAAGGCGGCTACAATGAGCAGTTCTTC. This translates into CASDEGGYNEQFF.

The rearrangement links TRBV1 to TRBJ1-1; the table's D call, TRBD1, was not checked against the DNA. TRBV1 is a pseudogene. This CDR3 has 13 residues. This chain's CDR3 is CTSSQVQGTEAFF. The CDR3 DNA reads TGCACCAGCAGCCAAGTACAGGGTACTGAAGCTTTCTTT.

The chain joins TRBV6-6 to TRBJ2-2; 13 bases are a match to TRBD2. The CDR3 runs to 15 residues. V lost 6 bases and J lost 10; bases outside the gene matches: 8. Per the germline V gene, CDR1 is MNHNY and CDR2 is SVGAGI (reference sequence). The CDR3 spells CASRWTSGSFKELFF. The CDR3 DNA reads as TGTGCCAGCAGATGGACTAGCGGGAGTTTCAAGGAGCTGTTTTTT.

This clone appeared a single time. The chain joins TRBV27 to TRBJ2-2, with 13 bases lining up with TRBD2. The CDR3 loop spans 17 amino acids. The junction had 6 bases not matched to a gene; V was cut back by 5 bases and J by 3 bases. Germline V gene data show CDR1 as MNHEY and CDR2 as SMNVEV (reference sequence). This CDR3 reads CASSKTSGRRDTGELFF. CDR3 sequence (DNA): TGTGCCAGCAGTAAGACTAGCGGGAGGCGGGACACCGGGGAGCTGTTTTTT.

This clone was seen only a few times. The chain has TRBV28 and TRBJ1-4; 7 positions agree with TRBD1. This CDR3 has 13 amino acids. V lost 10 bases, J lost 10 bases, and 12 bases stayed unmatched. Germline CDR1 is MDHEN and CDR2 is SYDVKM. CDR3: CATRTGGMGKLFF. Here the CDR3 DNA reads TGTGCCACCCGGACAGGCGGAATGGGAAAACTGTTTTTT.

The table lists this clone with a count of one. In DNA form, the CDR3 reads TGTGCCAGCAGTCCCATACCCCCCGAACTAGCGGGAGGGGTTTATGAGCAGTTCTTC. Encoded protein: CASSPIPPELAGGVYEQFF. The chain couples TRBV27 to TRBJ2-1; TRBD2 aligns across 13 bases. The V and J ends lost 5 bases and 8 bases, in that order; junction bases with no gene match: 18. The CDR3 has 19 amino acids. Germline V CDR1 and CDR2: MNHEY, SMNVEV (reference sequence).

This chain connects TRBV6-5 to TRBJ2-1; possibly TRBD2 for D (6 bases). Germline V gene data show CDR1 as MNHEY and CDR2 as SVGAGI. V was trimmed by 2 bases and J by 6 bases, leaving 8 bases between them. The CDR3 has 13 residues. DNA for the CDR3: TGTGCCAGCAGTTACGGACTACTCAATGAGCAGTTCTTC. The encoded protein is CASSYGLLNEQFF.

The chain employs TRBV18 and TRBJ2-7; 7 bases match TRBD2. Per the germline V gene, CDR1 is KGHSH and CDR2 is LQKENI. The CDR3 has 20 amino acids. The V gene end was trimmed by 2 bases and the J gene end by 1 base; junction bases not matched to a gene: 20. The DNA for the CDR3 is TGTGCCAGCTCACCAAAGAACTCGGGACTATTCGGATCGGGATCCTACGAGCAGTACTTC. It codes for CASSPKNSGLFGSGSYEQYF.